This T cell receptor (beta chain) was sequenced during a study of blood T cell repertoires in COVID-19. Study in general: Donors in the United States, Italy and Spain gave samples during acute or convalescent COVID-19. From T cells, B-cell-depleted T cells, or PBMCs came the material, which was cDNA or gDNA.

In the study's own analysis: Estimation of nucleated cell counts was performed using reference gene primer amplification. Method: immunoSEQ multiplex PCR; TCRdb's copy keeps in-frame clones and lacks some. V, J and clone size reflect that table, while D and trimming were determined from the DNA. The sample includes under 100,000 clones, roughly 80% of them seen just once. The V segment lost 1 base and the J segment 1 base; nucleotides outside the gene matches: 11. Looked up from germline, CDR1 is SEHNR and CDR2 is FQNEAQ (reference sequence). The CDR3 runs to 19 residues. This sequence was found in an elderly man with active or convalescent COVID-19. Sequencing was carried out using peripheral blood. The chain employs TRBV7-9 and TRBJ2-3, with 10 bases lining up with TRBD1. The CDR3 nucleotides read TGTGCCAGCAGCTTAGGGGACAGGGGAGGAGGCCTAGGCACAGATACGCAGTATTTT. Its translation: CASSLGDRGGGLGTDTQYF.